One and the same sample provided the 21 T cell receptor beta chains below, sequenced in a study of cytomegalovirus exposure and HLA in healthy donors. Amplification used 60 Vbeta primers and 13 Jbeta primers. TCRdb's copy holds only in-frame clones and misses some; the assay was immunoSEQ multiplex PCR. The sample lists about 180,000 clones, roughly 82% occurring once. The specimen sequenced was PBMCs. These receptors were collected from a man aged 35 to 55 in good health and CMV-seronegative.

The chain has TRBV7-8 and TRBJ1-1; D remains unclear. Trimming left V 2 bases short and J 4 bases short, with 8 bases between. This CDR3 comprises 13 residues. CDR1 is SGHVS, CDR2 FQNEAQ, per germline. CDR3 region: CASSLFKLTEAFF. In DNA form, the CDR3 reads TGTGCCAGCAGCTTATTTAAGCTCACTGAAGCTTTCTTT.

The genes are TRBV5-4 and TRBJ2-1, with 7 bases that match TRBD1. V was clipped by 0 bases and J by 1 base; unmatched bases: 1. Germline V gene data show CDR1 as SGHNT and CDR2 as YYREEE (reference sequence). CDR3 length equals 15 residues. CDR3 sequence (DNA): TGTGCCAGCAGCTTGGGACAGGGATCCTACAATGAGCAGTTCTTC. Amino acids: CASSLGQGSYNEQFF.

The chain employs TRBV5-1 and TRBJ2-2; D is possibly TRBD1 (6 bases). This CDR3 spans 16 amino acids. From germline, CDR1 is SGHRS and CDR2 YFSETQ. Between the trimmed V and J ends, which lost 0 bases and 5 bases, there was a span of 14 bases. The CDR3 nucleotides are TGCGCCAGCAGCTTGGCCGGCGGGCAGGGGACCGGGGAGCTGTTTTTT. Translation: CASSLAGGQGTGELFF.

V gene TRBV6-6 combines with J gene TRBJ2-1; D unclear. This CDR3 spans 12 amino acids. Germline values: CDR1 MNHNY, CDR2 SVGAGI (reference sequence). Trimming stripped 7 bases from V and 7 bases from J, with 11 bases between. CDR3 residues: CASTGRANEQFF. The CDR3 DNA reads TGTGCCAGCACCGGTAGAGCAAATGAGCAGTTCTTC.

The rearrangement joins TRBV27 to TRBJ1-5; 8 bases match TRBD1. The CDR3 is made up of 15 amino acids. The germline CDR1 and CDR2 sequences are MNHEY and SMNVEV (reference sequence). Losses at the gene ends were 6 bases for V and 3 bases for J; bases not matched to a gene: 7. In DNA, the CDR3 is TGTGCCAGCAGAGCGACAGGGGCTTACAATCAGCCCCAGCATTTT. It encodes CASRATGAYNQPQHF.

CDR3 protein: CASSLAGTTLYNEQFF. CDR3 nucleotides: TGCGCCAGCAGCTTGGCCGGGACTACCCTTTACAATGAGCAGTTCTTC. The V call is TRBV5-1, the J call TRBJ2-1; 7 bases fit TRBD2. The V gene's germline CDR1 is SGHRS and CDR2 YFSETQ. There are 16 residues in the CDR3. Unmatched junction bases numbered 7, after V lost 0 bases and J lost 4 bases.

This sequence joins TRBV6-1 and TRBJ2-1; D is possibly TRBD1 (5 bases). Trimming removed 7 bases from V and 0 bases from J, with 13 bases in between. The germline CDR1 and CDR2 sequences are MNHNS and SASEGT. The CDR3 totals 15 residues. In DNA, the CDR3 is TGTGCCAGCAAAAGGGGTGAGAGCTCCTACAATGAGCAGTTCTTC. Protein: CASKRGESSYNEQFF.

The chain combines TRBV30 with TRBJ1-4; 8 nucleotides line up with TRBD1. With V trimmed by 3 bases and J by 5 bases, 8 bases remained unmatched. CDR1 and CDR2 (germline): GTSNPN, SVGIG (reference sequence). The CDR3 is 15 residues long. CDR3 protein: CAWSPDRGSNEKLFF. DNA for the CDR3: TGTGCCTGGAGCCCCGACAGGGGTTCGAATGAAAAACTGTTTTTT. Supplemented by reference TRBV30 and TRBJ1-4, the full variable domain reads SQTIHQWPATLVQPVGSPLSLECTVEGTSNPNLYWYRQAAGRGLQLLFYSVGIGQISSEVPQNLSASRPQDRQFILSSKKLLLSDSGFYLCAWSPDRGSNEKLFFGSGTQLSVL.

The CDR3 here is CASSLGTGGVSGNTIYF. The CDR3 DNA follows: TGTGCCAGCAGCTTGGGGACAGGGGGCGTCTCTGGAAACACCATATATTTT. The chain is built from TRBV7-2 and TRBJ1-3; 12 positions match TRBD1. Trimming took 3 bases from V and 0 from J; bases not matched to a gene: 3. Germline V gene lookup returns CDR1 SGHTA and CDR2 FQGNSA. CDR3 length equals 17 residues.

The rearrangement links TRBV28 to TRBJ2-1; tentatively, D is TRBD1 (5 bases). Germline CDR1 is MDHEN and CDR2 is SYDVKM. The V gene lost 8 bases and the J gene lost 6 bases, with 20 bases spanning the gap. The CDR3 length is 15 residues. The CDR3 loop is CASAPVRGKGNEQFF. CDR3 coding DNA: TGTGCCAGCGCCCCGGTTAGGGGTAAGGGCAATGAGCAGTTCTTC.

This clone was seen a single time. The rearrangement uses TRBV29-1 and TRBJ1-3; possible D gene TRBD1, 6 bases. V was clipped by 0 bases and J by 3 bases, with 12 bases between them. This CDR3 comprises 15 residues. CDR1 SQVTM and CDR2 ANQGSEA come from the germline V gene. The CDR3, as DNA: TGCAGCGTTGAAGACCCAGGGGCGGTTGGAAACACCATATATTTT. Translating it yields CSVEDPGAVGNTIYF. Together with reference TRBV29-1 and TRBJ1-3, the CDR3 gives the full variable domain: SAVISQKPSRDICQRGTSLTIQCQVDSQVTMMFWYRQQPGQSLTLIATANQGSEATYESGFVIDKFPISRPNLTFSTLTVSNMSPEDSSIYLCSVEDPGAVGNTIYFGEGSWLTVV.

This clone was counted once. The chain recombines TRBV28 with TRBJ1-5, with TRBD1 identical over 7 bases. This CDR3 is built from 15 residues. The germline V gene has CDR1 MDHEN and CDR2 SYDVKM. Germline trimming cut 6 bases from V and 2 bases from J; bases unmatched to any gene: 7. DNA of the CDR3: TGTGCCAGCAGAACCGGACAGGTAGGCAATCAGCCCCAGCATTTT. Translating gives CASRTGQVGNQPQHF.

This clone was seen a handful of times. The V and J genes are TRBV30 and TRBJ1-2; tentative D call: TRBD1 (6 bases). This CDR3 has 13 amino acids. V was cut by 3 bases and J by 8 bases, with 16 bases left in between. Germline V gene data show CDR1 as GTSNPN and CDR2 as SVGIG (reference sequence). This CDR3 is CAWRGTGWEGYTF. CDR3 in DNA: TGTGCCTGGAGAGGTACAGGGTGGGAAGGCTACACCTTC.

V usage is TRBV11-3 and J usage is TRBJ2-5; tentative D call: TRBD1 (5 bases). The CDR3 is 14 amino acids. Trimming stripped 1 base from V and 5 bases from J, with 11 bases between. CDR1 is SGHNT, CDR2 YENEEA, per germline. The CDR3 bases are TGTGCCAGCAGCTTAGGAAGGGGTCAGGAGACCCAGTACTTC. Translated: CASSLGRGQETQYF.

The chain couples TRBV11-2 to TRBJ2-1, with 7 nucleotides matching TRBD2. Germline CDR1 SGHAT, CDR2 FQNNGV. J gave up 8 bases and V 0 bases, and 4 bases lay outside the gene matches. The CDR3 length is 14 residues. The DNA for the CDR3 is TGTGCCAGCAGCTTAGATCGACTAGCTGATGAGCAGTTCTTC. It yields the protein CASSLDRLADEQFF.

This clone was seen a single time. The chain has TRBV7-2 and TRBJ2-7; 12 nucleotides match TRBD2. V gave up 4 bases and J gave up 7 bases; unmatched junction bases: 5. In germline, CDR1 is SGHTA, CDR2 FQGNSA. CDR3 size: 14 residues. The CDR3 is CASSSSGRVGEQYF. The CDR3 DNA reads as TGTGCCAGCAGCTCTAGCGGGAGGGTGGGAGAGCAGTACTTC. Full variable domain (missing parts from reference TRBV7-2 and TRBJ2-7): GAGVSQSPSNKVTEKGKDVELRCDPISGHTALYWYRQSLGQGLEFLIYFQGNSAPDKSGLPSDRFSAERTGGSVSTLTIQRTQQEDSAVYLCASSSSGRVGEQYFGPGTRLTVT.

The V and J genes are TRBV30 and TRBJ2-5, with 8 bases identical to TRBD2. V trimming: 0 bases; J trimming: 5 bases; junction bases outside the gene matches: 8. The CDR3 is made up of 15 amino acids. CDR1 and CDR2 from the germline V gene are GTSNPN and SVGIG (reference sequence). This CDR3 is CAWSVGGAGEETQYF. Here the CDR3 DNA reads TGTGCCTGGAGTGTTGGCGGAGCGGGAGAGGAGACCCAGTACTTC.

This sequence joins TRBV21-1 and TRBJ2-2; no check of the table's D call, TRBD2, against the DNA was made. TRBV21-1 is termed a pseudogene. The CDR3 sequence is 17 residues long. The CDR3 DNA is TGTGCCAGCATCTTGACTAGCGGGGGGGCAGCGGTCGGGGAGCTGTTTTTT. It codes for CASILTSGGAAVGELFF.

The chain couples TRBV4-2 to TRBJ2-1, with a possible D match to TRBD2 (7 bases). The CDR3 has 16 residues. The V and J ends lost 0 bases and 3 bases respectively, with 12 bases between them. CDR1 LGHNA and CDR2 YNFKEQ come from the germline V gene. The CDR3 DNA is TGTGCCAGCAGCCAAGAAGGGGGACTAATCTACAATGAGCAGTTCTTC. This codes for CASSQEGGLIYNEQFF.

The chain uses TRBV7-2 and TRBJ1-1; no clear D. The CDR3 extends over 12 amino acids. The germline V and J ends were trimmed by 1 base and 9 bases, with 9 bases remaining between them. Germline CDR1 is SGHTA and CDR2 is FQGNSA. In DNA form, the CDR3 reads TGTGCCAGCAGCTTAGGGCGGGCACAAGCTTTCTTT. This translates into CASSLGRAQAFF.

Only a few counts were recorded for this clone. The chain uses TRBV14 and TRBJ1-3; 7 bases fit TRBD1. Germline loops: CDR1 SGHDN, CDR2 FVKESK. The length of the CDR3 is 17 residues. V lost 1 base and J lost 0; bases outside the gene matches: 6. The CDR3 DNA reads as TGTGCCAGCAGCCAAGCTAGGGGGCATTACTCTGGAAACACCATATATTTT. Amino acids: CASSQARGHYSGNTIYF. The full variable domain, completed using reference TRBV14 and TRBJ1-3, is EAGVTQFPSHSVIEKGQTVTLRCDPISGHDNLYWYRRVMGKEIKFLLHFVKESKQDESGMPNNRFLAERTGGTYSTLKVQPAELEDSGVYFCASSQARGHYSGNTIYFGEGSWLTVV.